This T cell receptor (beta chain) is from a study of OX40 agonist ivuxolimab in advanced cancers. Study summary: Patients undergoing dose escalation presented with hepatocellular carcinoma, melanoma, renal cell or head and neck cancer.

Repertoires were generated with immunoSEQ multiplex PCR, while TCRdb's copy carries only in-frame clones and drops some. The sample shows some 80,000 clones, 80% to 90% of them seen only once. This clone was seen once. This specimen consisted of CD4+ or CD8+ T cells sorted from blood, obtained in a trial of the OX40 agonist ivuxolimab. The clonotype comes from an adult with an advanced solid tumor such as melanoma, head and neck, liver or kidney cancer.

CDR3 protein: CSVEDPITDTQYF. The CDR3 DNA follows: TGCAGCGTTGAAGATCCGATCACAGATACGCAGTATTTT. V and J are TRBV29-1 and TRBJ2-3; D not certain. V was shortened by 0 bases and J by 2 bases, with 6 bases between the two germline ends. CDR1 and CDR2 from the germline V gene are SQVTM and ANQGSEA. The CDR3 is made up of 13 amino acids.